These 29 T cell receptor beta chains were all obtained from the same sample, sequenced in a study of immune evolution from preneoplasia to lung adenocarcinoma. Profiled with immunoSEQ multiplex PCR; TCRdb holds only in-frame clones, not every one. Of 35,000 to 40,000 clones listed, 74% are singletons. The material sequenced was FFPE invasive lung adenocarcinoma tissue. These receptor sequences come from a person aged 55 to 75 with lung adenocarcinoma.

The chain uses TRBV11-2 and TRBJ1-2; D gene uncertain. The CDR3 spans 12 residues. Trimming took 5 bases from V and 5 from J, leaving 9 bases between them. CDR1 and CDR2 from the germline V gene are SGHAT and FQNNGV. CDR3 sequence: CASSQLGYGYTF. CDR3 in DNA: TGTGCCAGCAGCCAACTAGGGTATGGCTACACCTTC.

This clone was recorded only once. V gene TRBV5-1 combines with J gene TRBJ1-3; D perhaps matches TRBD1 (6 bases). Trimming cost V 2 bases and J 1 base, with 16 bases left between them. This CDR3 spans 17 amino acids. Germline lookup yields CDR1 SGHRS and CDR2 YFSETQ. The CDR3 loop is CASSLQLQGGSGNTIYF. The DNA of the CDR3 is TGCGCCAGCAGCTTACAACTACAGGGCGGATCTGGAAACACCATATATTTT.

This chain joins TRBV25-1 and TRBJ1-4, with TRBD1 as a possible D gene (6 bases). CDR3 length: 15 amino acids. Germline lookup yields CDR1 MGHDK and CDR2 SYGVNS. V was trimmed by 5 bases and J by 4 bases, leaving 14 bases between them. The CDR3 loop reads CASSRGGSFNEKLFF. DNA for the CDR3: TGTGCCAGCAGTAGAGGGGGATCCTTTAATGAAAAACTGTTTTTT. Drawing the rest from reference TRBV25-1 and TRBJ1-4, the complete variable domain is EADIYQTPRYLVIGTGKKITLECSQTMGHDKMYWYQQDPGMELHLIHYSYGVNSTEKGDLSSESTVSRIRTEHFPLTLESARPSHTSQYLCASSRGGSFNEKLFFGSGTQLSVL.

This rearrangement joins TRBV5-1 to TRBJ2-7; 8 bases align to TRBD2. The CDR3 spans 14 residues. V lost 4 bases to trimming and J lost 2 bases; unmatched junction nucleotides: 5. CDR1 SGHRS and CDR2 YFSETQ come from the germline V gene. The CDR3 bases are TGCGCCAGCAGCACCCGGGGGGGGACCTACGAGCAGTACTTC. Protein product: CASSTRGGTYEQYF.

The chain couples TRBV15 to TRBJ2-7; 8 bases map to TRBD2. CDR3 length equals 15 residues. Looked up from germline, CDR1 is LNHNV and CDR2 is YYDKDF (reference sequence). V lost 5 bases, J lost 4 bases, and 10 bases stayed unmatched. CDR3 coding DNA: TGTGCCACCAGCTCTACGGGAGGGCCACGGTACGAGCAGTACTTC. This sequence encodes CATSSTGGPRYEQYF.

For the CDR3, the DNA is TGTGCCTGGAGACCGAACAGGGTTTCTAACTATGGCTACACCTTC. This translates into CAWRPNRVSNYGYTF. This chain connects TRBV30 to TRBJ1-2, with a weak D call TRBD1 (6 bases). Trimming stripped 3 bases from V and 0 bases from J, with 14 bases between. The germline CDR1 and CDR2 sequences are GTSNPN and SVGIG (reference sequence). The CDR3 runs 15 residues.

The rearrangement joins TRBV7-8 to TRBJ2-2, with D possibly being TRBD1 (5 bases). This CDR3 contains 15 residues. The germline CDR1 and CDR2 sequences are SGHVS and FQNEAQ. V was cut by 0 bases and J by 2 bases, with 7 bases left in between. The CDR3 protein is CASSLAGANTGELFF. CDR3 nucleotide sequence: TGTGCCAGCAGCTTAGCAGGGGCCAACACCGGGGAGCTGTTTTTT.

This rearrangement joins TRBV19 to TRBJ2-5; 10 bases map to TRBD1. Germline lookup yields CDR1 LNHDA and CDR2 SQIVND (reference sequence). The CDR3 contains 14 residues. V lost 10 bases, J lost 1 base, and 6 bases stayed unmatched. DNA of the CDR3: TGTGCCACCCAGGACAGGGGGGGCCAAGAGACCCAGTACTTC. It codes for CATQDRGGQETQYF.

This clone was found once. V is TRBV19 and J is TRBJ1-5; 10 nucleotides line up with TRBD1. The CDR3 runs to 16 residues. Germline V lookup: CDR1 LNHDA, CDR2 SQIVND (reference sequence). V lost 4 bases to trimming and J lost 3 bases; unmatched junction nucleotides: 6. This CDR3 is CASSTPGQGNNQPQHF. The CDR3 region has the DNA TGTGCCAGTAGTACTCCGGGACAGGGGAACAATCAGCCCCAGCATTTT.

The table lists this clone with a count of one. The CDR3 reads CASSQGTGANYGYTF. The CDR3 DNA follows: TGTGCCAGCAGTCAAGGAACGGGCGCTAACTATGGCTACACCTTC. V is TRBV27 and J is TRBJ1-2; D gene uncertain. Per germline, CDR1 MNHEY and CDR2 SMNVEV (reference sequence). The CDR3 length is 15 residues. V was clipped by 5 bases and J by 0 bases, with 13 bases between them.

The chain employs TRBV4-2 and TRBJ1-5; possibly TRBD1 for D (6 bases). This CDR3 has 15 residues. Germline V lookup: CDR1 LGHNA, CDR2 YNFKEQ. The V end was cut by 2 bases, the J end by 5 bases, with 13 bases between. CDR3 sequence: CASSQSGQIYQPQHF. The CDR3 region has the DNA TGTGCCAGCAGCCAAAGTGGACAGATATATCAGCCCCAGCATTTT.

This clone showed up just once. The chain uses TRBV7-3 and TRBJ1-3, with D maybe TRBD1 (5 bases). The CDR3 has 16 amino acids. Germline-derived CDR1 and CDR2 are SGHTA and FQGTGA. Deletions cut 6 bases from V and 0 bases from J, with 15 bases between. DNA for the CDR3: TGTGCCAGCAGAGCGCGGGGGACCCTCTCTGGAAACACCATATATTTT. Protein product: CASRARGTLSGNTIYF.

V gene TRBV9 combines with J gene TRBJ1-1; 7 bases line up with TRBD1. The germline V gene encodes CDR1 SGDLS and CDR2 YYNGEE. This CDR3 has 15 amino acids. V gave up 4 bases and J gave up 4 bases; unmatched junction bases: 10. The CDR3 DNA is TGTGCCAGCAGCCCCACGGACAGGAGGAGCACTGAAGCTTTCTTT. Translated: CASSPTDRRSTEAFF.

A word on this clone: Additional DNA sequences in this sample encode the identical CDR3. V and J are TRBV7-2 and TRBJ2-3, with D uncertain. V was trimmed by 0 bases and J by 4 bases, leaving 2 bases between them. Germline CDR1 and CDR2: SGHTA and FQGNSA. This CDR3 has 12 residues. The CDR3 DNA reads as TGTGCCAGCAGCTTAGCGGCAGATACGCAGTATTTT. As protein: CASSLAADTQYF. Complete variable domain (other parts from reference TRBV7-2 and TRBJ2-3): GAGVSQSPSNKVTEKGKDVELRCDPISGHTALYWYRQSLGQGLEFLIYFQGNSAPDKSGLPSDRFSAERTGGSVSTLTIQRTQQEDSAVYLCASSLAADTQYFGPGTRLTVL.

This sequence joins TRBV28 and TRBJ2-5; 8 bases are shared with TRBD2. CDR3 length: 15 residues. V shed 6 bases and J 4 bases; nucleotides not matched to a gene: 10. Germline CDR1 reads MDHEN; CDR2 reads SYDVKM. The CDR3 sequence: CASRTSGGRGETQYF. Written as DNA, the CDR3 is TGTGCCAGCAGGACGAGCGGGGGCAGGGGAGAGACCCAGTACTTC.

The rearrangement joins TRBV7-8 to TRBJ2-2; the match to TRBD2 covers 10 bases. The CDR3 extends over 15 amino acids. J was trimmed by 7 bases and V by 8 bases; bases with no gene match: 10. Germline V gives CDR1 SGHVS, CDR2 FQNEAQ. CDR3 residues: CASASGRAGGGELFF. The CDR3 DNA follows: TGTGCCAGCGCCAGCGGGAGGGCCGGTGGCGGGGAGCTGTTTTTT.

The sample holds one count of this clone. The chain joins TRBV5-4 to TRBJ2-3; 8 nucleotides line up with TRBD1. The trim removed 5 bases at V and 0 bases at J, leaving 8 bases unmatched. CDR1 and CDR2 from the germline V gene are SGHNT and YYREEE (reference sequence). The CDR3 covers 16 residues. The CDR3: CASRRDRTTSTDTQYF. In DNA form, the CDR3 reads TGTGCCAGCAGGCGGGACAGGACCACTAGCACAGATACGCAGTATTTT.

This clone has only a few counts. V gene TRBV11-2 combines with J gene TRBJ1-3; D remains ambiguous. The CDR3 is made up of 14 amino acids. V dropped 2 bases and J dropped 7 bases, with 12 bases sitting between them. Germline assignment: CDR1 SGHAT and CDR2 FQNNGV. The CDR3 here is CASSLRQGINTIYF. CDR3 nucleotides: TGTGCCAGCAGCTTACGGCAAGGGATTAACACCATATATTTT.

Turning to this clone: The sample carries other DNA sequences with the same CDR3. The chain uses TRBV7-8 and TRBJ2-7; D is ambiguous. V gave up 2 bases and J gave up 0 bases, with 8 bases separating them. CDR3 size: 14 residues. Germline CDR1 reads SGHVS; CDR2 reads FQNEAQ. The CDR3: CASSLSYLSYEQYF. DNA for the CDR3: TGTGCCAGCAGCTTATCCTACCTCTCCTACGAGCAGTACTTC.

V usage is TRBV7-2 and J usage is TRBJ1-3, with TRBD1 matching 7 bases. The V segment lost 3 bases and the J segment 6 bases; nucleotides outside the gene matches: 5. Germline loops: CDR1 SGHTA, CDR2 FQGNSA. The CDR3 runs to 14 residues. The CDR3 coding sequence is TGTGCCAGCAGCTTGCGACAGGGCCAAAACACCATATATTTT. Translating it yields CASSLRQGQNTIYF.

The rearrangement joins TRBV29-1 to TRBJ2-5; D possibly corresponds to TRBD1 (5 bases). Germline V gene data show CDR1 as SQVTM and CDR2 as ANQGSEA. The CDR3 contains 13 residues. As DNA, the CDR3 is TGCACCAGCATTCCCCAGGGTGAGGAGACCCAGTACTTC. Residues: CTSIPQGEETQYF.

J is TRBJ2-2 and V is TRBV6-5; perhaps TRBD2 as D (5 bases). The V and J ends lost 7 bases and 6 bases respectively, with 18 bases between them. CDR1 and CDR2 (germline): MNHEY, SVGAGI. The CDR3 sequence is 15 residues long. CDR3 bases: TGTGCCAGCACGCCCCGGATGCTGAGGGCCGGGGAGCTGTTTTTT. It translates to CASTPRMLRAGELFF.

In this sample, this clone turned up a few times. V is TRBV5-6 and J is TRBJ2-3; a possible D gene is TRBD2 (5 bases). The V gene's germline CDR1 is SGHDT and CDR2 YYEEEE. This CDR3 contains 15 residues. The V end was cut by 6 bases, the J end by 7 bases, with 21 bases between. The CDR3 DNA reads as TGTGCCAGCACCTTCTTTAGCGTCCCCTTACATACGCAGTATTTT. Its protein is CASTFFSVPLHTQYF.

The rearrangement uses TRBV19 and TRBJ2-1; tentative D call: TRBD2 (6 bases). Germline values: CDR1 LNHDA, CDR2 SQIVND (reference sequence). Trimming cost V 4 bases and J 7 bases, with 14 bases left between them. CDR3 size: 14 residues. The CDR3 DNA reads TGTGCCAGTAGTACCCCCGGACTAACTAATGAGCAGTTCTTC. Protein sequence: CASSTPGLTNEQFF.

CDR3 amino acids: CASSERQAKTETQYF. The CDR3 coding sequence is TGTGCCAGCAGTGAACGGCAGGCCAAAACGGAGACCCAGTACTTC. The V call is TRBV2, the J call TRBJ2-5; D gene uncertain. Germline V CDR1 and CDR2: SNHLY, FYNNEI. CDR3 length: 15 amino acids. V gave up 2 bases and J gave up 5 bases, with 15 bases separating them.

The rearrangement joins TRBV5-1 to TRBJ2-7; TRBD1 aligns across 7 bases. J lost 3 bases, V lost 4 bases, and 7 bases had no gene match. The germline gives CDR1 SGHRS, CDR2 YFSETQ. The CDR3 spans 14 residues. Here the CDR3 reads CASSPDRVGYEQYF. Written as DNA, the CDR3 is TGCGCCAGCAGCCCTGACAGGGTGGGCTACGAGCAGTACTTC.

This sequence joins TRBV21-1 and TRBJ2-3. TRBV21-1 is an annotated pseudogene. The CDR3 covers 12 residues. The CDR3 protein is CASSDFTDTQYF. CDR3 DNA: TGTGCCAGCAGCGATTTCACAGATACGCAGTATTTT.

The rearrangement joins TRBV30 to TRBJ1-1; D possibly corresponds to TRBD1 (5 bases). This CDR3 has 14 amino acids. Trimming removed 5 bases from V and 2 bases from J, with 15 bases in between. Germline V CDR1 and CDR2: GTSNPN, SVGIG (reference sequence). In nucleotides, the CDR3 is TGTGCCTGGGTTCCATCAGGGACTAACACTGAAGCTTTCTTT. Encoded protein: CAWVPSGTNTEAFF.

The J gene is TRBJ2-1, the V gene TRBV27, with 7 bases fitting TRBD1. The V segment lost 8 bases and the J segment 6 bases; nucleotides outside the gene matches: 10. This CDR3 contains 14 residues. Germline V lookup: CDR1 MNHEY, CDR2 SMNVEV (reference sequence). CDR3 sequence: CASCRQGGCNEQFF. CDR3 nucleotides: TGTGCCAGCTGCCGACAGGGCGGTTGCAATGAGCAGTTCTTC.